Detailed here is one T cell receptor (beta chain). Antigen unknown. The method, 5' RACE with UMI labels, was used to prepare the TRB cDNA libraries. No DNA is given; TCRdb re-called the 5' RACE reads and lists each CDR3 protein once. Recorded for this sample: 50,000 to 60,000 distinct CDR3 sequences. The entry originates in a study of CXCR3-negative and CXCR3-positive naive CD8 T cells. The study, taken as a whole, reports: Naive subsets did not differ in surface CD5, and the authors estimated TCR strength using properties of the TRB CDR3.

CDR3 length: 11 amino acids. Per germline, CDR1 MDHEN and CDR2 SYDVKM. Specimen: naive CXCR3- CD8+ T cells from blood. As for subset: CD45RO-CCR7+CD27+CD95- naive CD8+ T cells lacking CXCR3 (TNR3-). This TCR came from a human donor in good health. Some clones in this sample may be carry-over from other donors' samples. The J gene is TRBJ2-1, the V gene TRBV28. The CDR3 region is CASSLSEEQFF.